The T cell receptor beta chain under discussion was sequenced for a study of post-analysis software for immune sequencing data. Study background: Several disease courses (relapsing-remitting, secondary progressive and progressive-relapsing) of multiple sclerosis were included.

Each TCR beta cDNA library carried unique molecular identifiers. TCRdb independently ran MiXCR on the PCR reads; one entry per CDR3 protein. The table includes around 500,000 distinct CDR3 sequences, 30% to 40% detected once. The material sequenced was blood. The TCR sequence derives from a girl aged 2 to 17 with multiple sclerosis.

The CDR3 DNA reads as TGCAGTGCTAGCCAAGTGCTTAACTATGGCTACACCTTC. Its translation: CSASQVLNYGYTF. The V call is TRBV20-1, the J call TRBJ1-2; no clear D gene. V was cut by 3 bases and J by 1 base, with 9 bases left in between. The germline gives CDR1 DFQATT, CDR2 SNEGSKA (reference sequence). The CDR3 runs to 13 residues.